The entry that follows covers one T cell receptor beta chain sequence. Sequencing used immunoSEQ multiplex PCR; TCRdb keeps in-frame clones, though not all of them. The data hold around 67,000 clones, with approximately 78% observed a single time. The germline V gene encodes CDR1 GTSNPN and CDR2 SVGIG (reference sequence). V dropped 1 base and J dropped 3 bases, with 28 bases sitting between them. The CDR3 runs to 20 residues. This record belongs to a study of blood T cell repertoires in COVID-19. This clonotype was sampled from a human donor in a cohort sampled during active COVID-19. The sample consisted of peripheral blood. J is TRBJ2-1 and V is TRBV30; D perhaps matches TRBD2 (6 bases). The DNA of the CDR3 is TGTGCCTGGAGTGGGGGGAGCGGGCGAACCCCCAATCTGGGCTACAATGAGCAGTTCTTC. Its protein is CAWSGGSGRTPNLGYNEQFF.